A selection of T cell receptor beta chains follows, all from one sample in a study of cytomegalovirus exposure and HLA in healthy donors. Here immunoSEQ multiplex PCR was the method, and the copy in TCRdb shows in-frame clones only, minus some. This sample has under 200,000 clones, with roughly 80% found just once. What was sequenced was PBMCs. These receptors originate from a woman in her 30s in good health and CMV-seropositive. Both conserved end residues are part of each CDR3. Fields, in order: CDR3 length, clone size, J gene, V gene, D gene, CDR3 DNA, CDR3 protein. The D gene is left open where the match is weak. Size tells how often a clone was seen (once, few, many) or the class of an expanded clone, and some rows leave it out.

length: 11; size: .; J: TRBJ2-7; V: TRBV29-1; D: .; DNA: TGCAGCGTTGTTATCGCCTACGAGCAGTACTTC; CDR3: CSVVIAYEQYF
length: 14; size: .; J: TRBJ1-3; V: TRBV4-1; D: .; DNA: TGCGCCAGCAGCCAAGCAGGGGCTGGAAACACCATATATTTT; CDR3: CASSQAGAGNTIYF
length: 14; size: .; J: TRBJ1-2; V: TRBV9; D: .; DNA: TGTGCCAGCAGCCCACGCCGACTTGCATATGGCTACACCTTC; CDR3: CASSPRRLAYGYTF
length: 15; size: once; J: TRBJ2-3; V: TRBV5-1; D: .; DNA: TGCGCCAGCAGCAGGCACAGGGACCTAACAGATACGCAGTATTTT; CDR3: CASSRHRDLTDTQYF
length: 17; size: .; J: TRBJ1-5; V: TRBV19; D: .; DNA: TGTGCCAGTAGTATCGCTAGGGGATTATATAGCAATCAGCCCCAGCATTTT; CDR3: CASSIARGLYSNQPQHF
length: 15; size: .; J: TRBJ1-4; V: TRBV4-3; D: TRBD1; DNA: TGCGCCAGCAGCCCGCGACAGGGGCCTTCGAAAAAACTGTTTTTT; CDR3: CASSPRQGPSKKLFF
length: 17; size: .; J: TRBJ1-5; V: TRBV19; D: TRBD1; DNA: TGTGCCAGTGCCCCCGCTTACGGACAGGGTAACAATCAGCCCCAGCATTTT; CDR3: CASAPAYGQGNNQPQHF
length: 14; size: .; J: TRBJ1-5; V: TRBV2; D: .; DNA: TGTGCCAGCAGGAGGACAGAGTCCCATCAGCCCCAGCATTTT; CDR3: CASRRTESHQPQHF
length: 15; size: once; J: TRBJ1-2; V: TRBV27; D: TRBD1; DNA: TGTGCCAGTAGGGACAGGGGGCGAGGGTTCTCTGGCTACACCTTC; CDR3: CASRDRGRGFSGYTF
length: 16; size: .; J: TRBJ2-7; V: TRBV5-6; D: .; DNA: TGTGCCAGCAGCCAGAGGAGAAACTTCATTTCCTACGAGCAGTACTTC; CDR3: CASSQRRNFISYEQYF
length: 16; size: .; J: TRBJ1-2; V: TRBV28; D: .; DNA: TGTGCCAGCAGTCCCAAAGTAGGGTTTACTCGGGGGGGCTACACCTTC; CDR3: CASSPKVGFTRGGYTF
length: 16; size: .; J: TRBJ1-1; V: TRBV27; D: TRBD1; DNA: TGTGCCAGCAGTCACCGGACAGGGGTTTTTTTCACTGAAGCTTTCTTT; CDR3: CASSHRTGVFFTEAFF